The 26 T cell receptor beta chains below come from one sample, sequenced in a study of T cells after yellow fever vaccination. Using its own MiXCR run on the 5' RACE reads, TCRdb lists one record per CDR3 protein. The profile shows about 140,000 distinct CDR3 sequences, approximately 6.6% of them singletons. The source material was CD4+ T cells sorted from PBMCs, sampled 10 days after the yellow fever booster vaccination. Receptor source: a young man who received the YFV17D yellow fever vaccine.

The chain recombines TRBV20-1 with TRBJ1-1; D is ambiguous. Trimming removed 3 bases from V and 6 bases from J, with 11 bases in between. This CDR3 is 12 amino acids long. Germline V CDR1 and CDR2: DFQATT, SNEGSKA (reference sequence). The CDR3 DNA reads TGCAGTGCTAGTGGTTCTTTATCTGAAGCTTTCTTT. It encodes CSASGSLSEAFF.

Concerning this clonotype itself: Given a much more abundant clone one base away, this may be a read error. The chain is built from TRBV5-1 and TRBJ2-1; D perhaps matches TRBD2 (6 bases). The CDR3 runs 16 residues. Germline V gene data show CDR1 as SGHRS and CDR2 as YFSETQ. V was clipped by 4 bases and J by 8 bases, with 22 bases between them. The CDR3 region has the DNA TGCGCCAGCAGCGTAGTGACTAGAGGGAGTCACCATGAGCAGTTCTTC. The encoded protein is CASSVVTRGSHHEQFF.

This clonotype was picked up a small number of times. The gene calls are TRBV4-1 and TRBJ2-3, with 9 bases aligning to TRBD2. The CDR3 is 17 residues long. The V and J ends lost 1 base and 2 bases, in that order; junction bases with no gene match: 7. Germline loops: CDR1 MGHRA, CDR2 YSYEKL. The CDR3 loop is CASSQALTSGPTDTQYF. DNA for the CDR3: TGCGCCAGCAGCCAAGCGTTGACTAGCGGTCCCACAGATACGCAGTATTTT.

This clonotype has ten or more counts. This chain connects TRBV28 to TRBJ2-5, with 12 bases lining up with TRBD2. Losses at the gene ends were 2 bases for V and 2 bases for J; bases not matched to a gene: 6. Per germline, CDR1 MDHEN and CDR2 SYDVKM. The CDR3 is 17 residues long. CDR3 sequence: CASSLGLAGGRQETQYF. CDR3 coding DNA: TGTGCCAGCAGTTTAGGCCTAGCGGGAGGGAGGCAAGAGACCCAGTACTTC.

A note on this clonotype: Since a much larger clone is just one base distant, this may be a read error. The chain couples TRBV20-1 to TRBJ1-2, with D maybe TRBD1 (5 bases). Germline V lookup: CDR1 DFQATT, CDR2 SNEGSKA (reference sequence). This CDR3 spans 13 amino acids. CDR3 bases: TGCAGTGCTAGAGAAGGGACTAAGTATGGCTACACCTTC. Protein: CSAREGTKYGYTF.

This clonotype was counted many times. The chain combines TRBV2 with TRBJ2-2; D is unclear. Trimming shortened V by 8 bases and J by 4 bases, and 17 bases separated the two germline ends. Germline V gene data show CDR1 as SNHLY and CDR2 as FYNNEI. This CDR3 contains 15 residues. CDR3 DNA sequence: TGTGCCAGCTTAGGATTACAGAGGAGCACCGGGGAGCTGTTTTTT. This translates into CASLGLQRSTGELFF.

This clonotype was recorded at least ten times. The genes are TRBV4-2 and TRBJ2-4; D is ambiguous. This CDR3 is 15 amino acids long. Germline V gene data show CDR1 as LGHNA and CDR2 as YNFKEQ. V shed 0 bases and J shed 0 bases, with 6 bases lying between them. CDR3 DNA sequence: TGTGCCAGCAGCCAAGATAAGACAGCCAAAAACATTCAGTACTTC. Translation gives CASSQDKTAKNIQYF.

Ten or more counts support this clonotype. This rearrangement joins TRBV5-1 to TRBJ1-5; the D is unclear. CDR1 is SGHRS and CDR2 is YFSETQ in the germline V gene. This CDR3 spans 13 amino acids. Trimming cost V 7 bases and J 5 bases, with 13 bases left between them. The CDR3 coding sequence is TGCGCCAGCCAGAGGGAACCGGATCAGCCCCAGCATTTT. Amino acids: CASQREPDQPQHF.

This clonotype was seen many times. V usage is TRBV7-8 and J usage is TRBJ2-2, with D unresolved. Germline V CDR1 and CDR2: SGHVS, FQNEAQ. V shed 1 base and J shed 10 bases, with 19 bases lying between them. The CDR3 runs to 16 residues. The CDR3 DNA follows: TGTGCCAGCAGCTTAGGTGACGGAAGGCTCGCCGAGGAGCTGTTTTTT. Protein product: CASSLGDGRLAEELFF.

Comment on this clonotype: A much larger clone differs from this one at a single base, so this may be a read error. The chain employs TRBV6-5 and TRBJ2-1; tentatively, D is TRBD2 (6 bases). Germline loops: CDR1 MNHEY, CDR2 SVGAGI. The CDR3 is made up of 15 amino acids. CDR3 bases: TGTGGCAGCAGTTACCCCCGGACTAATTACAATGAGCAGTTCTTC. It is translated as CGSSYPRTNYNEQFF.

This clonotype showed up many times. This rearrangement joins TRBV11-2 to TRBJ2-7, with D tentatively TRBD1 (6 bases). CDR1 and CDR2 (germline): SGHAT, FQNNGV. The CDR3 is 16 residues long. V was clipped by 5 bases and J by 6 bases, with 23 bases between them. CDR3 nucleotides: TGTGCCAGCAGCCTCATGGGACGGGGCAGGGGATTCGAGCAGTACTTC. Translated, it gives CASSLMGRGRGFEQYF. The full variable domain, in which reference TRBV11-2 and TRBJ2-7 provide the parts outside the CDR3, is EAGVAQSPRYKIIEKRQSVAFWCNPISGHATLYWYQQILGQGPKLLIQFQNNGVVDDSQLPKDRFSAERLKGVDSTLKIQPAKLEDSAVYLCASSLMGRGRGFEQYFGPGTRLTVT.

As regards this clonotype: This could be a read error, since a much larger clone is one nucleotide away. The rearrangement joins TRBV7-6 to TRBJ2-1; 8 nucleotides match TRBD1. CDR3 size: 16 residues. Germline V gives CDR1 SGHVS, CDR2 FNYEAQ. The DNA of the CDR3 is TGTGGCAGCAGCTTAGCCTGGAGACAGGGGTCAAATGAGCAGTTCTTC. Translated, it gives CGSSLAWRQGSNEQFF.

This clonotype was counted many times. The CDR3 reads CASSFTGTDLPGYTF. CDR3 nucleotide sequence: TGTGCCAGCAGTTTCACCGGGACAGATCTACCAGGCTACACCTTC. The chain joins TRBV27 to TRBJ1-2, with 7 bases matching TRBD1. CDR3 length equals 15 residues. The J segment lost 8 bases and the V segment lost 3 bases, leaving 12 bases of the junction unmatched. Germline CDR1 reads MNHEY; CDR2 reads SMNVEV (reference sequence).

V usage is TRBV12-3 or TRBV12-4 and J usage is TRBJ2-5; TRBD2 aligns across 9 bases. The V gene end was trimmed by 5 bases and the J gene end by 1 base; junction bases not matched to a gene: 5. The CDR3 spans 15 residues. CDR3 bases: TGTGCCAGCAGTCTCAGCGGGAGGCCCCAAGAGACCCAGTACTTC. It yields the protein CASSLSGRPQETQYF.

The table lists this clonotype with many counts. This chain links TRBV18 with TRBJ1-6, with D possibly matching TRBD1 (5 bases). Germline lookup yields CDR1 KGHSH and CDR2 LQKENI. CDR3 size: 15 residues. V was trimmed by 6 bases and J by 7 bases, leaving 16 bases between them. CDR3 region: CASSPLAGRNSPLHF. In DNA, the CDR3 is TGTGCCAGCTCCCCCTTGGCGGGACGCAATTCACCCCTCCACTTT.

This clonotype was seen ten or more times. The chain joins TRBV2 to TRBJ2-5; 7 bases are a match to TRBD2. The CDR3 spans 16 residues. Trimming removed 2 bases from V and 4 bases from J; junction bases left unmatched: 10. Germline V lookup: CDR1 SNHLY, CDR2 FYNNEI. CDR3 loop: CASSEWARTGGETQYF. CDR3 DNA: TGTGCCAGCAGTGAATGGGCCAGAACGGGGGGAGAGACCCAGTACTTC.

As to this clonotype: Given a much more abundant clone one base away, this may be a read error. This rearrangement joins TRBV6-2 or TRBV6-3 to TRBJ2-5, with 9 nucleotides matching TRBD2. Germline V gene sequence: CDR1 MNHEY, CDR2 SVGEGT. Trimming at V came to 4 bases and at J to 2 bases, leaving 5 bases not matched to a gene. The CDR3 has 15 amino acids. The CDR3 region has the DNA TGTGCCAGCAGTTTGGTAGCGGGAGTTCAAGAGACCCAGTACTTC. Protein product: CASSLVAGVQETQYF.

This clonotype was observed at least ten times. The chain combines TRBV11-2 with TRBJ2-1; D not resolved. CDR1 is SGHAT, CDR2 FQNNGV, per germline. CDR3 length: 14 residues. V was cut by 3 bases and J by 7 bases, with 13 bases left in between. The CDR3, as DNA: TGTGCCAGCAGCTTCGTTTCTTCCGGGAATGAGCAGTTCTTC. It is translated as CASSFVSSGNEQFF.

This clonotype was counted at least ten times. The chain has TRBV19 and TRBJ2-2; perhaps D is TRBD1 or TRBD2 (5 bases each). Trimming stripped 6 bases from V and 1 base from J, with 18 bases between. This CDR3 has 17 residues. Germline CDR1 is LNHDA and CDR2 is SQIVND (reference sequence). The CDR3 loop reads CASRIGARDGNTGELFF. DNA of the CDR3: TGTGCCAGTAGGATTGGCGCCCGGGACGGGAACACCGGGGAGCTGTTTTTT.

This clonotype was observed many times. The V and J genes are TRBV9 and TRBJ2-1; 9 bases align to TRBD2. CDR3 length equals 15 residues. V dropped 0 bases and J dropped 9; count of bases not matched to a gene: 7. CDR1 is SGDLS and CDR2 is YYNGEE in the germline V gene. The DNA for the CDR3 is TGTGCCAGCAGCGTAGAAGCGGGAGGAGGAACTGAGCAGTTCTTC. Its translation: CASSVEAGGGTEQFF.

The chain links TRBV6-1 to TRBJ2-7; TRBD2 matches at 8 bases. In germline, CDR1 is MNHNS, CDR2 SASEGT. This CDR3 comprises 15 residues. J lost 4 bases, V lost 7 bases, and 12 bases had no gene match. As DNA, the CDR3 is TGTGCCAGCAAAGTTAGCTACCTAGCGGGTTACGAGCAGTACTTC. It codes for CASKVSYLAGYEQYF.

For this clonotype: A much larger clone sits a single nucleotide away, making a read error possible. The V gene is TRBV6-1, the J gene TRBJ2-7; no clear D gene. The germline V gene encodes CDR1 MNHNS and CDR2 SASEGT. V was pared by 5 bases and J by 6 bases, with 17 bases between. This CDR3 comprises 14 residues. CDR3 amino acids: CASSLGLTGVEQYF. Here the CDR3 DNA reads TGTGCCAGCAGTCTCGGGCTAACGGGCGTCGAGCAGTACTTC.

The chain is built from TRBV19 and TRBJ1-1; 8 bases are a match to TRBD1. The CDR3 spans 12 residues. J was trimmed by 8 bases and V by 5 bases; bases with no gene match: 4. CDR1 and CDR2 from the germline V gene are LNHDA and SQIVND (reference sequence). DNA for the CDR3: TGTGCCAGTAGTCCTCGGACAGGGGAAGCTTTCTTT. It encodes CASSPRTGEAFF.

This clonotype occurred many times. This chain joins TRBV5-1 and TRBJ2-7, with a weak D call TRBD2 (6 bases). Between the trimmed V and J ends, which lost 5 bases and 0 bases, there was a span of 15 bases. CDR3 length equals 15 residues. CDR1 and CDR2 (germline): SGHRS, YFSETQ. CDR3 nucleotides: TGCGCCAGCAGTTCCGGGACTGAAGTCTCCTACGAGCAGTACTTC. Protein product: CASSSGTEVSYEQYF.

Many counts were recorded for this clonotype. This chain connects TRBV3-1 to TRBJ2-1; 8 nucleotides line up with TRBD2. Germline V gene sequence: CDR1 LGHDT, CDR2 YNNKEL (reference sequence). The CDR3 has 14 amino acids. With 4 bases clipped from V and 2 bases from J, the junction kept 1 base outside the gene matches. The CDR3 reads CASSPTSAYNEQFF. CDR3 bases: TGTGCCAGCAGCCCGACTAGCGCCTACAATGAGCAGTTCTTC.

The table lists this clonotype with a few counts. The chain has TRBV19 and TRBJ2-1; 13 bases fit TRBD2. Trimming removed 1 base from V and 6 bases from J; junction bases left unmatched: 3. This CDR3 comprises 16 residues. Looked up from germline, CDR1 is LNHDA and CDR2 is SQIVND (reference sequence). The CDR3 loop is CASSIAGTSGVNEQFF. In DNA, the CDR3 is TGTGCCAGTAGTATAGCGGGGACTAGCGGGGTCAATGAGCAGTTCTTC. Full variable domain (rest looked up from reference TRBV19 and TRBJ2-1): DGGITQSPKYLFRKEGQNVTLSCEQNLNHDAMYWYRQDPGQGLRLIYYSQIVNDFQKGDIAEGYSVSREKKESFPLTVTSAQKNPTAFYLCASSIAGTSGVNEQFFGPGTRLTVL.